This is a list of T cell receptor beta chains from one sample in a study of blood T cell repertoires in COVID-19. The protocol was immunoSEQ multiplex PCR, while the TCRdb copy is restricted to in-frame clones and leaves out a portion. The data show about 120,000 clones, 70% to 80% seen once. What was sequenced was peripheral blood. These receptors came from a man in his forties or fifties with active or convalescent COVID-19. The CDR3 runs from the conserved cysteine through the conserved F or W. D genes are given only for firm matches. Size values are once, few and many counts, or a class for expanded clones, and some rows have none.

d_gene	j_gene	len	abundance	v_gene	CDR3nt	CDR3aa
-	TRBJ2-7	13	once	TRBV25-1	TGTGCCAGCAGGATTCAGGGTTCTTCCGAGCAGTACTTC	CASRIQGSSEQYF
-	TRBJ1-5	15	-	TRBV7-9	TGTGCCAGCAGCTTAGGTGTAGGAGACAATCAGCCCCAGCATTTT	CASSLGVGDNQPQHF
TRBD1	TRBJ1-5	15	-	TRBV7-2	TGTGCCAGCAGCTCGGGGACAGGGGCAGGTCAGCCCCAGCATTTT	CASSSGTGAGQPQHF
-	TRBJ2-7	13	-	TRBV5-1	TGCGCCACCCGACGGGACTCCTCCTACGAGCAGTACTTC	CATRRDSSYEQYF
-	TRBJ1-2	10	-	TRBV29-1	TGCAGCGTTGTATTCGAGGGCTACACCTTC	CSVVFEGYTF
TRBD2	TRBJ2-3	15	-	TRBV28	TGTGCCAGCATAACTAGCGGGGGGCGCACAGATACGCAGTATTTT	CASITSGGRTDTQYF
-	TRBJ1-3	15	-	TRBV20-1	TGCAGTGCTAGTGGGCCACCTACAGTGGGAAACACCATATATTTT	CSASGPPTVGNTIYF
TRBD2	TRBJ2-7	14	-	TRBV2	TGTGCCAGCAGCGCCTCGACTAGCAACTACGAGCAGTACTTC	CASSASTSNYEQYF
-	TRBJ2-2	14	-	TRBV5-1	TGCGCCAGCATGGAGGTCTTGAACACCGGGGAGCTGTTTTTT	CASMEVLNTGELFF
TRBD2	TRBJ2-7	15	few	TRBV29-1	TGCAGCGCATCTTTGATGGGACTAGCGGGAGACGAGCAGTACTTC	CSASLMGLAGDEQYF
TRBD1	TRBJ2-3	16	-	TRBV28	TGTGCCAGCAGTAGTAGACAGGGGGCTTGGACAGATACGCAGTATTTT	CASSSRQGAWTDTQYF
-	TRBJ1-2	13	-	TRBV28	TGTGCCAGCACCCCTATTAGAGGCTATGGCTACACCTTC	CASTPIRGYGYTF
-	TRBJ1-1	12	few	TRBV12-3/TRBV12-4	TGTGCCAGCACCTCAATCGGCACTGAAGCTTTCTTT	CASTSIGTEAFF
TRBD2	TRBJ2-2	14	-	TRBV29-1	TGCAGCGCCATAGCGGGAGTAGGTACCGGGGAGCTGTTTTTT	CSAIAGVGTGELFF
-	TRBJ1-1	15	once	TRBV19	TGTGCCAGTAGCCAACCTAGACGGGAGCGTCCTGAAGCTTTCTTT	CASSQPRRERPEAFF
-	TRBJ1-2	12	-	TRBV20-1	TGCAGTGCTAGTGAAGGGGGTTATGGCTACACCTTC	CSASEGGYGYTF
TRBD1	TRBJ1-1	14	many	TRBV7-8	TGTGCCAGCAGCTTGAGGGACAGGAACACTGAAGCTTTCTTT	CASSLRDRNTEAFF
-	TRBJ1-5	13	once	TRBV30	TGTGCCTGGACTAGCAGCCAAAATCAGCCCCAGCATTTT	CAWTSSQNQPQHF
-	TRBJ1-5	15	-	TRBV10-3	TGTGCCATCAGTGAGTCAGGACAGCCCCATCAGCCCCAGCATTTT	CAISESGQPHQPQHF
-	TRBJ1-5	13	few	TRBV12-3/TRBV12-4	TGTGCCAGCAGTTTGGAGGGGACTCAGCCCCAGCATTTT	CASSLEGTQPQHF
TRBD1	TRBJ1-1	15	-	TRBV9	TGTGCCAGCAGCGTAGGGGCAGGGGGCGGAGGTGAAGCTTTCTTT	CASSVGAGGGGEAFF
TRBD1	TRBJ1-2	15	-	TRBV25-1	TGTGCCAGCAGGGGCCCTCAGACAGGGGATTTTGGCTACACCTTC	CASRGPQTGDFGYTF
TRBD1	TRBJ1-2	15	-	TRBV14	TGTGCCAGCAGCCACAGGACAGGGCCTGGGGGATGGTACACCTTC	CASSHRTGPGGWYTF
-	TRBJ2-1	15	-	TRBV7-7	TGTGCCAGCAGCATAGGGGGGGGATCCTACAATGAGCAGTTCTTC	CASSIGGGSYNEQFF
TRBD1	TRBJ2-1	14	-	TRBV10-1	TGCGCCAGCAGTGAAAACAGGGGTATCAATGAGCAGTTCTTC	CASSENRGINEQFF
TRBD1	TRBJ2-2	16	many	TRBV7-2	TGTGCCAGCAGCTCCGGGACAGCCCTGAACACCGGGGAGCTGTTTTTT	CASSSGTALNTGELFF
-	TRBJ1-1	16	-	TRBV9	TGTGCCAGCAGCGGCGCGGGTAATGGATTGAGGCCTGAAGCTTTCTTT	CASSGAGNGLRPEAFF
TRBD1	TRBJ1-1	13	-	TRBV29-1	TGCAGCGCCCGGGACAGCCCGAACACTGAAGCTTTCTTT	CSARDSPNTEAFF
TRBD1	TRBJ2-1	16	-	TRBV25-1	TGTGCCAGCAGTGATGGGGACAGGGGTTTTTACAATGAGCAGTTCTTC	CASSDGDRGFYNEQFF
TRBD1	TRBJ1-6	14	-	TRBV6-5	TGTGCCAGCAGTCCCGGGACAGTGATTCTGGCCCTCCACTTT	CASSPGTVILALHF
-	TRBJ1-2	14	-	TRBV30	TGTGCCTGGAGCCCCCAGGGTCAACGCTATGGCTACACCTTC	CAWSPQGQRYGYTF
-	TRBJ1-1	15	many	TRBV10-3	TGTGCCATCAGCCGAACCACAGTGGCGAACACTGAAGCTTTCTTT	CAISRTTVANTEAFF
-	TRBJ1-1	11	-	TRBV6-2/TRBV6-3	TGTGCCAGCAGTAGAACAGATGAAGCTTTCTTT	CASSRTDEAFF
-	TRBJ1-2	15	-	TRBV19	TGTGCCAGTAGTTATTTGGGACTTCCCCCTTATGGCTACACCTTC	CASSYLGLPPYGYTF
-	TRBJ2-1	17	-	TRBV18	TGTGCCAGCTCACCACTTTTAACATGGGGAGAAAGATACGAGCAGTTCTTC	CASSPLLTWGERYEQFF
-	TRBJ1-3	14	-	TRBV9	TGTGCCAGCAGCGTAGGCGGAGGGGGAAACACCATATATTTT	CASSVGGGGNTIYF
-	TRBJ2-1	16	many	TRBV7-9	TGTGCCAGCAGCTATAAGGAGGGGGCGGCCTACAATGAGCAGTTCTTC	CASSYKEGAAYNEQFF
-	TRBJ1-2	14	-	TRBV28	TGTGCCAGCAGTTTAGTGGGCGAAATTTATGGCTACACCTTC	CASSLVGEIYGYTF
TRBD1	TRBJ1-5	13	-	TRBV30	TGTGCCTGGAGACAGGGGGCTGGACAGCCCCAGCATTTT	CAWRQGAGQPQHF
-	TRBJ1-1	14	-	TRBV4-2	TGTGCCAGCAGCCAAGACAGGGATGCAAACGAAGCTTTCTTT	CASSQDRDANEAFF
-	TRBJ2-1	15	-	TRBV3-1/TRBV3-2	TGTGCCAGCAGCCAAGATACAGGGACCTACAATGAGCAGTTCTTC	CASSQDTGTYNEQFF
-	TRBJ2-7	11	once	TRBV20-1	TGCAGTGCTAGTGACCCTTACGAGCAGTACTTC	CSASDPYEQYF
-	TRBJ1-3	13	once	TRBV10-3	TGTGCCATCAGTGGGACAGAAGGAAACACCATATATTTT	CAISGTEGNTIYF
-	TRBJ2-7	12	-	TRBV14	TGTGCCAGCAGCCAAGGAGGGTTAATTCGGTACTTC	CASSQGGLIRYF
TRBD2	TRBJ2-1	15	-	TRBV5-1	TGCGCCAGCAAACTTGGGACTAGCGGCTACAATGAGCAGTTCTTC	CASKLGTSGYNEQFF
TRBD2	TRBJ2-5	15	-	TRBV2	TGTGCCAGCATGGGGGCGGGACTAGAGCGAGAGACCCAGTACTTC	CASMGAGLERETQYF